What follows are 11 T cell receptor beta chains derived from one specimen sequenced in a study of OX40 agonist ivuxolimab in advanced cancers. TCRdb's copy holds only in-frame clones and misses some; the assay was immunoSEQ multiplex PCR. Of some 58,000 clones in the sample, around 85% were seen once. Sequenced material: CD4+ or CD8+ T cells sorted from blood, taken in a trial of the OX40 agonist ivuxolimab. Every receptor here comes from an adult with an advanced solid tumor such as melanoma, head and neck, liver or kidney cancer.

CDR3 nucleotide sequence: TGTGCCAGCAGCGTGGCGTATGCGGGAGAAAATGAGCAGTTCTTC. The encoded protein is CASSVAYAGENEQFF. The chain combines TRBV9 with TRBJ2-1; the match to TRBD2 covers 7 bases. The J segment lost 7 bases and the V segment lost 2 bases, leaving 9 bases of the junction unmatched. The CDR3 contains 15 residues. CDR1 is SGDLS and CDR2 is YYNGEE in the germline V gene.

The rearrangement uses TRBV27 and TRBJ2-3, with D maybe TRBD2 (6 bases). V lost 7 bases to trimming and J lost 2 bases, with 16 bases between them. The CDR3 is 15 amino acids. Germline CDR1 MNHEY, CDR2 SMNVEV (reference sequence). CDR3 DNA: TGTGCCAGCAATCGCTATAGCGGCTTCACAGATACGCAGTATTTT. Translated: CASNRYSGFTDTQYF.

J is TRBJ1-5 and V is TRBV5-8; TRBD1 matches at 12 bases. This CDR3 has 17 amino acids. Unmatched junction bases numbered 10, after V lost 3 bases and J lost 6 bases. CDR1 is SGHTS and CDR2 is YDEGEE in the germline V gene. The CDR3: CASSWTGGQGASQPQHF. CDR3 DNA sequence: TGTGCCAGCAGCTGGACTGGGGGACAGGGGGCTAGTCAGCCCCAGCATTTT.

The gene calls are TRBV5-1 and TRBJ2-3; 8 bases agree with TRBD2. Germline V lookup: CDR1 SGHRS, CDR2 YFSETQ. The CDR3 is 16 amino acids. After removal of 1 base from V and 5 bases from J, the junction contained 9 bases not matched to a gene. CDR3 in amino acids: CASSLYSGSGKDTQYF. CDR3 in DNA: TGCGCCAGCAGCTTGTACAGCGGGAGTGGTAAAGATACGCAGTATTTT.

The gene calls are TRBV29-1 and TRBJ2-3, with D hard to call. With 7 bases removed from V and 1 base from J, the gap between germline ends came to 15 bases. Germline loops: CDR1 SQVTM, CDR2 ANQGSEA. The CDR3 spans 14 residues. CDR3: CSATSALGTDTQYF. The CDR3 DNA sequence: TGCAGCGCCACCTCAGCCTTAGGCACAGATACGCAGTATTTT.

J is TRBJ2-4 and V is TRBV11-2, with 8 nucleotides matching TRBD1. Germline CDR1 is SGHAT and CDR2 is FQNNGV. This CDR3 region has 15 residues. The trim removed 4 bases at V and 3 bases at J, leaving 5 bases unmatched. DNA for the CDR3: TGTGCCAGCAGCTCTGGGACAGGAGTCAAAAACATTCAGTACTTC. This sequence encodes CASSSGTGVKNIQYF.

This chain uses TRBV11-3 with TRBJ2-1; TRBD2 agrees at 16 bases. CDR3 length: 15 amino acids. Trimming at V came to 5 bases and at J to 9 bases, leaving 4 bases not matched to a gene. Germline values: CDR1 SGHNT, CDR2 YENEEA. CDR3 bases: TGTGCCAGCAGCCTAGGGACTAGCGGGAGGGTTGAGCAGTTCTTC. Its protein is CASSLGTSGRVEQFF.

The CDR3 DNA is TGTGCCAGCAGCCAAGTCCAGCCCAATAAAAACGAGCAGTACTTC. It specifies CASSQVQPNKNEQYF. The chain recombines TRBV14 with TRBJ2-5; D is ambiguous. The tail of the sequence fits TRBJ2-7 better, so the J call may be wrong. CDR3 length equals 15 residues. Germline-derived CDR1 and CDR2 are SGHDN and FVKESK.

V is TRBV29-1 and J is TRBJ2-7; D ambiguous. Germline values: CDR1 SQVTM, CDR2 ANQGSEA. The CDR3 spans 15 residues. V was trimmed by 0 bases and J by 2 bases, leaving 14 bases between them. This CDR3 is CSVEDRAVPPYEQYF. CDR3 bases: TGCAGCGTTGAAGATAGGGCAGTCCCTCCCTACGAGCAGTACTTC.

V and J are TRBV30 and TRBJ2-7; D could derive from TRBD1 or TRBD2 (5 bases each). The germline V gene has CDR1 GTSNPN and CDR2 SVGIG (reference sequence). The CDR3 contains 13 residues. V lost 0 bases, J lost 6 bases, and 12 bases lay in between. CDR3 nucleotides: TGTGCCTGGAGTGTACTTGCAGGGACCGAGCAGTACTTC. Amino acid sequence: CAWSVLAGTEQYF.

Points on this clone: This sample includes further DNA sequences coding for the same CDR3. The chain has TRBV7-9 and TRBJ1-1, with D unresolved. The CDR3 runs to 14 residues. The ends were cut back, 5 bases at V and 3 bases at J, with 13 bases in the middle. The germline V gene has CDR1 SEHNR and CDR2 FQNEAQ (reference sequence). In DNA form, the CDR3 reads TGTGCCAGCAGCCCCCAAGGAGTTTACACTGAAGCTTTCTTT. Amino acids: CASSPQGVYTEAFF.